A selection of T cell receptor beta chains follows, all from one sample in a study of PD-L1 blockade in urothelial cancer. Generated by immunoSEQ multiplex PCR, the TCRdb table keeps only in-frame clones and is missing some. The sample gives 100,000 or so clones, approximately 91% of which show up once; around 0.9% is in the top ten. Here the sequenced sample was PBMCs, taken around atezolizumab (anti-PD-L1) treatment. These receptors came from a woman aged 80 or over with urothelial cancer. Each CDR3 is given with its conserved first and last residue. The D gene is left open where the match is weak.

>TRBV10-1|-
CASSDTGLGYTF
>TRBV30|TRBD1
CAWGQGINQPQHF
>TRBV28|-
CAASTGKVGQYF
>TRBV19|TRBD1
CASRSRDRFLSSGNTIYF
>TRBV28|TRBD2
CASSSSGSGETQYF
>TRBV9|TRBD2
CANSSGRAQEEQFF
>TRBV11-3|-
CASSFGIAAYNEQFF
>TRBV5-6|-
CASSDRDKAYNEQFF
>TRBV6-5|-
CASTTPGFSTEAFF
>TRBV5-1|TRBD1
CASSMGTGNQETQYF
>TRBV5-1|-
CASSPQVPQETQYF
>TRBV29-1|TRBD1
CSVGDVDRGAYNEQFF
>TRBV5-5|TRBD1
CASSPGQVLEYF
>TRBV6-6|-
CASTMDKNTEAFF
>TRBV25-1|-
CASSPRSPLADTQYF
>TRBV15|-
CATSRIRSGGRGNQPQHF
>TRBV7-2|-
CASSYPRGANVLTF
>TRBV2|TRBD2
CASSEFGGRGMIEQFF
>TRBV7-3|-
CASSRQEGSYNEQFF
>TRBV28|TRBD1
CASSFRDRNQPQHF
>TRBV18|-
CASSPTAHSNQPQHF
>TRBV9|TRBD1
CASSVAGGSSGANVLTF
>TRBV9|-
CASSGFSHVEQFF
>TRBV29-1|-
CSVLDYSYNEQFF
>TRBV28|TRBD2
CASSLGKVWASSGGGPDTQYF
>TRBV28|TRBD1
CASRGQGAGEAFF
>TRBV15|-
CATSRGQAANEKLFF
>TRBV6-5|TRBD1
CASSYGQGGQPQHF
>TRBV5-8|TRBD1
CASSSDRIRNYEQYF
>TRBV28|-
CASRQGLMNTEAFF
>TRBV29-1|-
CSDDSGEFMNTEAFF